The present T cell receptor (beta chain) was sequenced within a study of cytomegalovirus exposure and HLA in healthy donors. Whole-study findings and limits: 16,951 TCR beta sequences were associated with HLA alleles at 0.05 false discovery rate in a later analysis.

60 Vbeta and 13 Jbeta primers were used in PCR. Profiling relied on immunoSEQ multiplex PCR, and the TCRdb table lists in-frame clones only, not all of them. This listing includes 200,000 to 250,000 clones. Germline-derived CDR1 and CDR2 are SGHTA and FQGNSA. The CDR3 contains 11 residues. Trimming stripped 4 bases from V and 10 bases from J, with 8 bases between. Turning to this clone: Its target is not known.

This chain links TRBV7-2 with TRBJ2-1; TRBD1 is a possible D gene (6 bases). What was sequenced was PBMCs. The TCR was taken from a woman in her thirties in good health and CMV-seropositive. The CDR3 loop is CASSYTGEQFF. In DNA form, the CDR3 reads TGTGCCAGCAGCTATACAGGGGAGCAGTTCTTC.